This T cell receptor (beta chain) was obtained from a study of OX40 agonist ivuxolimab in advanced cancers. Study overall: The patients got ivuxolimab, which is an agonistic anti-OX40 (CD134) antibody. Partial responses were achieved by three patients, of whom one had hepatocellular carcinoma and two had cutaneous melanoma. Anti-PD-1, anti-PD-L1 or anti-CTLA-4 therapy given earlier was allowed, and approximately 40% had some.

Clones were sequenced by immunoSEQ multiplex PCR, and TCRdb holds only the in-frame ones, with some missing. Of about 76,000 clones in the sample, around nine tenths are singletons; the top ten hold about 1%. The V gene's germline CDR1 is MGHRA and CDR2 YSYEKL. The CDR3 length is 12 residues. V gave up 8 bases and J gave up 2 bases, with 9 bases separating them. This receptor was taken from an adult with an advanced solid tumor such as melanoma, head and neck, liver or kidney cancer. The chain joins TRBV4-1 to TRBJ2-5; tentatively, D is TRBD1 (5 bases). The sample here was CD4+ or CD8+ T cells sorted from blood, taken in a trial of the OX40 agonist ivuxolimab. The CDR3 DNA reads TGCGCCAGCGGCGCAGGGCAAGAGACCCAGTACTTC. Translated: CASGAGQETQYF.